The sequence of this TCR beta chain was determined in a study of graft-versus-host responses after intestinal transplantation. Profiling relied on immunoSEQ multiplex PCR, and the TCRdb table lists in-frame clones only, not all of them. The sample lists about 8,200 clones, over 25% occurring once. Per germline, CDR1 MNHNY and CDR2 SVGAGI (reference sequence). The CDR3 is 15 amino acids. V trimming: 4 bases; J trimming: 2 bases; junction bases outside the gene matches: 8. This clone was seen a handful of times. The material was alloreactive CD4+ T cells from a mixed lymphocyte reaction culture, obtained before intestinal transplant. Documented subset: CFSE-low proliferating T cells sorted from roughly six-day pre-transplant mixed lymphocyte reaction (GvH or HvG direction). The source of this sequence is a human patient who received an intestinal transplant. The chain couples TRBV6-6 to TRBJ2-7, with TRBD2 identical over 7 bases. The CDR3 nucleotides read TGTGCCAGCAGTTTGGGGAGCGGGGTCACCTACGAGCAGTACTTC. It codes for CASSLGSGVTYEQYF.